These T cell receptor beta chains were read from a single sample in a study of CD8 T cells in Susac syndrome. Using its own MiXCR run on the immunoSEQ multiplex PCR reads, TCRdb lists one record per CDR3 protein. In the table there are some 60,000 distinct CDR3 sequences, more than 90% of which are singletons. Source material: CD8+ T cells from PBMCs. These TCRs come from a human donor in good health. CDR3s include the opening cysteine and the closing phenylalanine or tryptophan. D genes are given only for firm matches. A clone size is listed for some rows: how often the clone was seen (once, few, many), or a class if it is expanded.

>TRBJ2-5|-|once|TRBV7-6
TGTGCCAGCAGCTTAGTATTACAGGTCCAAGAGACCCAGTACTTC
CASSLVLQVQETQYF
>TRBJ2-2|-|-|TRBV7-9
TGTGCCAGCAGCTCCGCCGGGACCGGGGAGCTGTTTTTT
CASSSAGTGELFF
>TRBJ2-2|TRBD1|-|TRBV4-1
TGCGCCAGCAGCCTCCTGGACAGGCCCGGGACCGGGGAGCTGTTTTTT
CASSLLDRPGTGELFF
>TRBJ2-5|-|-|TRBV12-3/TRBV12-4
TGTGCCAGCACCCCCGCCCGGGGGGAGACCCAGTACTTC
CASTPARGETQYF
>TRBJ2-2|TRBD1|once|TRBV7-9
TGTGCCAGCAGCTCCCTCCTAGGGACAGGGAGCACCGGGGAGCTGTTTTTT
CASSSLLGTGSTGELFF
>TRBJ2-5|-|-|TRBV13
TGTGCCAGCAGCCGACTGTTTGAAGAGACCCAGTACTTC
CASSRLFEETQYF
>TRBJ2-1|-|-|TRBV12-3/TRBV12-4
TGTGCCAGCAGCCTTGGACCGGGAGAGGCGTTCTTC
CASSLGPGEAFF
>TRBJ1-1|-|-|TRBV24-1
TGTGCCACCAGATCCTCTCTGGGGAACACTGAAGCTTTCTTT
CATRSSLGNTEAFF
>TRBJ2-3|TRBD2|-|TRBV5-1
TGCGCCAGCAGCACGGCTAGCGGGGGTGTCGGCACAGATACGCAGTATTTT
CASSTASGGVGTDTQYF
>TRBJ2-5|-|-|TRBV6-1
TGTGCCAGCAGTGATCCCTTTCAAGAGACCCAGTACTTC
CASSDPFQETQYF
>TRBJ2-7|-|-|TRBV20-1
TGCAGTGCTAGAGTCCTGGGGGAAGCCTACGAGCAGTACTTC
CSARVLGEAYEQYF
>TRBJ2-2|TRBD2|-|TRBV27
TGTGCCAGCAGTTTAGTAGCGGGGAACACCGGGGAGCTGTTTTTT
CASSLVAGNTGELFF
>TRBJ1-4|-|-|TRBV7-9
TGTGCCAGCAGCCAGCCCCAAGTAAAACTGTTTTTT
CASSQPQVKLFF
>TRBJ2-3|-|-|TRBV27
TGTGCCAGCAGCTTAGAAAACGGGCCCCGGGGAGGAGATACGCAGTATTTT
CASSLENGPRGGDTQYF
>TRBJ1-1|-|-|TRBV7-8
TGTGCCAGCAGCTTAGGGGAGGGGCGAAGCACTGAAGCTTTCTTT
CASSLGEGRSTEAFF
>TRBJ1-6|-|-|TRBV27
TGTGCCAGCAGTTTTTTGACCGAACGGGGTTCACCCCTCCACTTT
CASSFLTERGSPLHF